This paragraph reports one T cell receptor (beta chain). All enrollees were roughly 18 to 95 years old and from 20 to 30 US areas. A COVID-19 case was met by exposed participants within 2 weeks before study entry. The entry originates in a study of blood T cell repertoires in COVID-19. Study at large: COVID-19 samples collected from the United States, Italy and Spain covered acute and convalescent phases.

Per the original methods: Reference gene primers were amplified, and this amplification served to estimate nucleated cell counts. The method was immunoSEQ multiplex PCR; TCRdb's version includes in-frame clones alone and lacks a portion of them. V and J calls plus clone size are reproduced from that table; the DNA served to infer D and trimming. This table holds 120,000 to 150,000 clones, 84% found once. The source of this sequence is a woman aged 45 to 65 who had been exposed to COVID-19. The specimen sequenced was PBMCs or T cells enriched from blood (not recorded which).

CDR3 sequence reads: CASSGRGVYTEAFF. The CDR3 DNA is TGTGCCAGTAGTGGCAGGGGGGTATACACTGAAGCTTTCTTT. The rearrangement joins TRBV19 to TRBJ1-1; 7 bases are a match to TRBD1. Trimming removed 5 bases from V and 3 bases from J; junction bases left unmatched: 6. Germline lookup yields CDR1 LNHDA and CDR2 SQIVND (reference sequence). The CDR3 totals 14 residues.